A single sample gave rise to the 24 T cell receptor beta chains below, sequenced in a study of technical replicates of blood from a few donors. Only in-frame clones appear in the TCRdb table, and some are missing; sequencing was by immunoSEQ multiplex PCR. This table holds tens of thousands of clones, roughly nine tenths found once. The specimen was PBMCs. All receptors come from a human donor in good health. Some clones in this sample may be carry-over from other donors' samples.

The table lists this clone with a count of one. The chain joins TRBV6-1 to TRBJ2-7, with a tentative D call TRBD1 (5 bases). Trimming took off 5 bases at V and 5 bases at J, with 13 bases between the two ends. CDR3 length: 13 residues. Germline CDR1 MNHNS, CDR2 SASEGT. The CDR3 nucleotides read TGTGCCAGCAGTTCCCAGGGTACGAACGAGCAGTACTTC. It yields the protein CASSSQGTNEQYF.

V is TRBV6-1 and J is TRBJ2-7, with a possible D match to TRBD1 (6 bases). The CDR3 extends over 16 amino acids. Germline CDR1 and CDR2: MNHNS and SASEGT. V lost 0 bases, J lost 4 bases, and 16 bases lay in between. The CDR3 DNA follows: TGTGCCAGCAGTGAAGCAACAGGGTATCCCCTATACGAGCAGTACTTC. Residues: CASSEATGYPLYEQYF.

This chain uses TRBV7-9 with TRBJ2-7, with TRBD1 identical over 7 bases. Germline-derived CDR1 and CDR2 are SEHNR and FQNEAQ (reference sequence). V was pared by 10 bases and J by 3 bases, with 15 bases of the junction left unmatched. The CDR3 length is 15 residues. CDR3 sequence (DNA): TGTGCCATCGTCGATATGGGACAGTCAGACTACGAGCAGTACTTC. Translation: CAIVDMGQSDYEQYF.

The genes are TRBV20-1 and TRBJ1-4; D perhaps matches TRBD1 (5 bases). The V end was cut by 6 bases, the J end by 8 bases, with 10 bases between. The germline gives CDR1 DFQATT, CDR2 SNEGSKA (reference sequence). This CDR3 has 11 amino acids. CDR3 residues: CSADRQEKLFF. The CDR3 DNA follows: TGCAGTGCAGACAGACAGGAAAAACTGTTTTTT.

This clone was picked up one time. The V call is TRBV18, the J call TRBJ1-4, with a tentative D call TRBD1 (6 bases). Trimming shortened V by 4 bases and J by 0 bases, and 9 bases separated the two germline ends. The CDR3 runs 15 residues. In germline, CDR1 is KGHSH, CDR2 LQKENI. The CDR3 region has the DNA TGTGCCAGCTCACAACAGGGTGCAACTAATGAAAAACTGTTTTTT. This gives the protein CASSQQGATNEKLFF. Variable domain in full (rest from reference TRBV18 and TRBJ1-4): NAGVMQNPRHLVRRRGQEARLRCSPMKGHSHVYWYRQLPEEGLKFMVYLQKENIIDESGMPKERFSAEFPKEGPSILRIQQVVRGDSAAYFCASSQQGATNEKLFFGSGTQLSVL.

V usage is TRBV7-2 and J usage is TRBJ2-2; D is unresolved. This CDR3 contains 15 residues. CDR1 SGHTA and CDR2 FQGNSA come from the germline V gene. V was clipped by 2 bases and J by 1 base, with 8 bases between them. Here the CDR3 DNA reads TGTGCCAGCAGCTTATTTACTCTGAACACCGGGGAGCTGTTTTTT. It yields the protein CASSLFTLNTGELFF.

This chain uses TRBV7-8 with TRBJ2-7, with TRBD2 as a possible D gene (6 bases). CDR1 is SGHVS, CDR2 FQNEAQ, per germline. Trimming removed 7 bases from V and 5 bases from J, with 15 bases in between. CDR3 size: 13 residues. The CDR3 DNA reads TGTGCCAGCATCCCGGATTGGGGGGACGAGCAGTACTTC. Protein: CASIPDWGDEQYF.

The chain uses TRBV6-5 and TRBJ1-1, with 7 bases aligning to TRBD1. This CDR3 region has 14 residues. V lost 4 bases, J lost 7 bases, and 9 bases stayed unmatched. Germline V gives CDR1 MNHEY, CDR2 SVGAGI. CDR3 amino acids: CASSLRTGRGEAFF. CDR3 in DNA: TGTGCCAGCAGTTTAAGGACAGGTCGTGGTGAAGCTTTCTTT.

The chain has TRBV4-3 and TRBJ2-7; 7 bases map to TRBD2. The ends lost 0 bases at V and 2 bases at J; junction bases unmatched: 10. The CDR3 spans 17 residues. From germline, CDR1 is LGHNA and CDR2 YSLEER. The CDR3 DNA follows: TGCGCCAGCAGCCAAGATGCCTCTAGCGGAGCCCCCTACGAGCAGTACTTC. Translated, it gives CASSQDASSGAPYEQYF.

The rearrangement uses TRBV7-9 and TRBJ2-7; 8 nucleotides match TRBD1. Unmatched junction bases numbered 8, after V lost 2 bases and J lost 11 bases. The CDR3 consists of 13 residues. From germline, CDR1 is SEHNR and CDR2 FQNEAQ (reference sequence). CDR3 sequence reads: CASSLRQGWGEYF. CDR3 bases: TGTGCCAGCAGCTTAAGACAGGGGTGGGGAGAGTACTTC.

The chain uses TRBV27 and TRBJ2-7; 8 positions match TRBD2. The junction had 13 bases not matched to a gene; V was cut back by 6 bases and J by 0 bases. CDR1 is MNHEY, CDR2 SMNVEV, per germline (reference sequence). The length of the CDR3 is 17 residues. The CDR3 DNA sequence: TGTGCCAGCAGCCCCGGGACTAGGACTCAAACCTCCTACGAGCAGTACTTC. Residues: CASSPGTRTQTSYEQYF.

The V gene is TRBV7-9, the J gene TRBJ1-1, with no clear D. CDR3 length: 14 residues. Trimming left V 1 base short and J 1 base short, with 7 bases between. Germline V gene lookup returns CDR1 SEHNR and CDR2 FQNEAQ (reference sequence). CDR3 sequence reads: CASSLEPGNTEAFF. The CDR3 region has the DNA TGTGCCAGCAGCTTAGAGCCCGGGAACACTGAAGCTTTCTTT.

This chain uses TRBV7-2 with TRBJ2-3; 8 bases line up with TRBD2. The CDR3 runs 17 residues. V lost 4 bases, J lost 1 base, and 10 bases stayed unmatched. Per the germline V gene, CDR1 is SGHTA and CDR2 is FQGNSA. Written as DNA, the CDR3 is TGTGCCAGCAGCTATAGTGGTGGTAGCGGGGGCACAGATACGCAGTATTTT. It encodes CASSYSGGSGGTDTQYF.

The chain uses TRBV4-1 and TRBJ2-3, with 9 bases identical to TRBD1. This CDR3 spans 16 amino acids. Germline V gives CDR1 MGHRA, CDR2 YSYEKL. The J segment lost 5 bases and the V segment lost 4 bases, leaving 10 bases of the junction unmatched. The CDR3 loop is CASSPRGQGVVDTQYF. The CDR3 DNA reads as TGCGCCAGCAGCCCCAGGGGACAGGGTGTCGTAGATACGCAGTATTTT.

This CDR3 reads CSVRKGTTNNEQFF. The CDR3 DNA follows: TGCAGCGTTCGCAAGGGGACTACTAACAATGAGCAGTTCTTC. The chain joins TRBV29-1 to TRBJ2-1, with TRBD2 matching 7 bases. This CDR3 spans 14 amino acids. Germline CDR1 is SQVTM and CDR2 is ANQGSEA. J was trimmed by 5 bases and V by 5 bases; bases with no gene match: 9.

The chain has TRBV6-6 and TRBJ2-5; 8 bases match TRBD2. The CDR3 is 14 residues long. Germline lookup yields CDR1 MNHNY and CDR2 SVGAGI (reference sequence). V trimming: 7 bases; J trimming: 6 bases; junction bases outside the gene matches: 10. Here the CDR3 reads CASTTPGGGKTQYF. Here the CDR3 DNA reads TGTGCCAGCACCACACCGGGCGGGGGGAAGACCCAGTACTTC.

V and J are TRBV5-6 and TRBJ2-7; perhaps TRBD2 as D (6 bases). The CDR3 extends over 16 amino acids. V shed 4 bases and J shed 5 bases, with 22 bases lying between them. The germline V gene encodes CDR1 SGHDT and CDR2 YYEEEE. CDR3 residues: CASSLAAGGIFDEQYF. The CDR3 DNA follows: TGTGCCAGCAGCCTCGCCGCAGGCGGGATCTTCGACGAGCAGTACTTC. The whole variable domain, remainder taken from reference TRBV5-6 and TRBJ2-7, is DAGVTQSPTHLIKTRGQQVTLRCSPKSGHDTVSWYQQALGQGPQFIFQYYEEEERQRGNFPDRFSGHQFPNYSSELNVNALLLGDSALYLCASSLAAGGIFDEQYFGPGTRLTVT.

The V and J genes are TRBV5-1 and TRBJ2-5; 14 bases match TRBD2. The V gene end was trimmed by 4 bases and the J gene end by 5 bases; junction bases not matched to a gene: 7. The germline gives CDR1 SGHRS, CDR2 YFSETQ. CDR3 length: 16 amino acids. CDR3 nucleotides: TGCGCCAGCAGCAAAGGACTAGCGGGAGGCTTTGAGACCCAGTACTTC. It translates to CASSKGLAGGFETQYF.

J is TRBJ2-7 and V is TRBV5-1, with TRBD2 identical over 11 bases. The CDR3 has 14 amino acids. Germline lookup yields CDR1 SGHRS and CDR2 YFSETQ. J gave up 1 base and V 5 bases, and 2 bases lay outside the gene matches. The CDR3 here is CASRTSGGSYEQYF. The CDR3, as DNA: TGCGCCAGCAGAACTAGCGGGGGATCCTACGAGCAGTACTTC.

This clone is a singleton in its sample. V is TRBV11-2 and J is TRBJ2-7; 8 bases map to TRBD2. Trimming cost V 4 bases and J 2 bases; bases outside gene matches: 4. The CDR3 is made up of 14 amino acids. Germline CDR1 reads SGHAT; CDR2 reads FQNNGV. The CDR3 spells CASSYGGGTYEQYF. The CDR3 DNA sequence: TGTGCCAGCAGCTACGGGGGGGGTACCTACGAGCAGTACTTC.

The sample holds one count of this clone. This chain uses TRBV7-9 with TRBJ1-4; the D is unclear. Trimming pared 1 base from V and 5 bases from J, leaving 8 bases between. The CDR3 loop spans 14 amino acids. Germline V gene data show CDR1 as SEHNR and CDR2 as FQNEAQ (reference sequence). The CDR3 region is CASSLGTSNEKLFF. The CDR3 DNA reads as TGTGCCAGCAGCTTAGGGACTTCAAATGAAAAACTGTTTTTT.

This chain joins TRBV2 and TRBJ2-4; tentative D call: TRBD1 (5 bases). Germline CDR1 reads SNHLY; CDR2 reads FYNNEI. CDR3 length equals 12 residues. Trimming took 6 bases from V and 5 from J, leaving 8 bases between them. Here the CDR3 reads CASSLQENIQYF. In DNA, the CDR3 is TGTGCCAGCAGCTTACAGGAAAACATTCAGTACTTC.

The gene calls are TRBV6-1 and TRBJ2-7, with D possibly matching TRBD2 (6 bases). This CDR3 spans 14 amino acids. Germline V gene lookup returns CDR1 MNHNS and CDR2 SASEGT. Deletions cut 2 bases from V and 0 bases from J, with 8 bases between. CDR3 bases: TGTGCCAGCAGTGAATACGGGAGCTCCTACGAGCAGTACTTC. Amino acid sequence: CASSEYGSSYEQYF.

The chain employs TRBV30 and TRBJ2-7; the match to TRBD1 covers 11 bases. V lost 7 bases, J lost 2 bases, and 4 bases stayed unmatched. This CDR3 is built from 13 residues. The V gene's germline CDR1 is GTSNPN and CDR2 SVGIG (reference sequence). Here the CDR3 reads CASGTGGTYEQYF. DNA for the CDR3: TGTGCCTCGGGGACAGGGGGAACCTACGAGCAGTACTTC.